The rows below give T cell receptor beta chains drawn from one sample of a study of shared clonotypes between healthy human individuals. The repertoire was sequenced with immunoSEQ multiplex PCR; TCRdb's copy has only in-frame clones and lacks some. The data hold hundreds of thousands of clones, with roughly 70% observed a single time. The sequenced sample was memory CD4+ T cells sorted from blood. The receptors derive from a woman in her 30s in good health. Each CDR3 is given with its conserved first and last residue. D genes are given only for firm matches. Clone size is given for some rows only: seen once, a few or many times, or a class if the clone is expanded.

v_gene	abundance	j_gene	d_gene	CDR3aa	CDR3nt
TRBV5-1	few	TRBJ1-1	TRBD1	CASSWSDRLNTEAFF	TGCGCCAGCAGCTGGTCGGACAGGTTGAACACTGAAGCTTTCTTT
TRBV7-2	.	TRBJ2-7	.	CASSLGGGYEQYF	TGTGCCAGCAGCTTAGGAGGGGGCTACGAGCAGTACTTC
TRBV19	many	TRBJ2-4	.	CASSIAAANLAKNIQYF	TGTGCCAGTAGTATAGCCGCGGCAAACCTAGCCAAAAACATTCAGTACTTC
TRBV7-2	.	TRBJ2-7	TRBD2	CASSLVRGEGEQYF	TGTGCCAGCAGCTTAGTACGGGGGGAGGGCGAGCAGTACTTC
TRBV6-6	many	TRBJ2-3	TRBD2	CASTTLAGGTDTQYF	TGTGCCAGCACCACACTAGCGGGAGGCACAGATACGCAGTATTTT
TRBV9	few	TRBJ1-1	.	CASSVANGAPNTEAFF	TGTGCCAGCAGCGTAGCTAATGGGGCCCCGAACACTGAAGCTTTCTTT
TRBV5-1	.	TRBJ1-1	.	CASSLAQPMNTEAFF	TGCGCCAGCAGCTTGGCTCAGCCAATGAACACTGAAGCTTTCTTT
TRBV27	.	TRBJ2-7	.	CASSTVAVWGEQYF	TGTGCCAGCAGTACGGTAGCGGTCTGGGGCGAGCAGTACTTC
TRBV14	few	TRBJ1-2	.	CASSQDPLVGYTF	TGTGCCAGCAGCCAAGACCCCCTCGTAGGCTACACCTTC
TRBV4-1	.	TRBJ1-4	.	CASSQNTNEKLFF	TGCGCCAGCAGCCAAAATACTAATGAAAAACTGTTTTTT
TRBV7-2	once	TRBJ2-3	TRBD2	CASGLAGEGTDTQYF	TGTGCCAGCGGACTAGCGGGAGAGGGCACAGATACGCAGTATTTT